A single sample gave rise to the 32 T cell receptor beta chains below, sequenced in a study of blood T cell repertoires in COVID-19. The method was immunoSEQ multiplex PCR; TCRdb's version includes in-frame clones alone and lacks a portion of them. Here the sample spans 90,000 to 120,000 clones, approximately 84% being singletons. Sequenced material: peripheral blood. The receptors were sampled from a human donor in a cohort sampled during active COVID-19.

This clone was seen a handful of times. This chain links TRBV5-1 with TRBJ1-4; 8 bases agree with TRBD1. The trim removed 2 bases at V and 7 bases at J, leaving 4 bases unmatched. The germline V gene encodes CDR1 SGHRS and CDR2 YFSETQ. This CDR3 spans 14 amino acids. CDR3 amino acids: CASSFGQGCEKLFF. CDR3 bases: TGCGCCAGCAGCTTCGGACAGGGATGTGAAAAACTGTTTTTT. Supplemented by reference TRBV5-1 and TRBJ1-4, the full variable domain reads KAGVTQTPRYLIKTRGQQVTLSCSPISGHRSVSWYQQTPGQGLQFLFEYFSETQRNKGNFPGRFSGRQFSNSRSEMNVSTLELGDSALYLCASSFGQGCEKLFFGSGTQLSVL.

The rearrangement joins TRBV7-2 to TRBJ2-2; 10 bases line up with TRBD1. The germline CDR1 and CDR2 sequences are SGHTA and FQGNSA. This CDR3 has 16 residues. The J segment lost 1 base and the V segment lost 5 bases, leaving 4 bases of the junction unmatched. The CDR3 reads CASSPRTGGNTGELFF. The DNA for the CDR3 is TGTGCCAGCAGCCCCCGGACAGGGGGGAACACCGGGGAGCTGTTTTTT.

The chain combines TRBV7-2 with TRBJ2-5, with D hard to call. The germline gives CDR1 SGHTA, CDR2 FQGNSA. This CDR3 has 13 residues. V was clipped by 3 bases and J by 2 bases, with 7 bases between them. Written as DNA, the CDR3 is TGTGCCAGCAGCTTCCAGTCACAAGAGACCCAGTACTTC. This translates into CASSFQSQETQYF.

This chain uses TRBV30 with TRBJ1-2; no clear D. V gave up 4 bases and J gave up 4 bases, with 13 bases separating them. In germline, CDR1 is GTSNPN, CDR2 SVGIG (reference sequence). The CDR3 runs 13 residues. The chain's CDR3 is CAWTQKPIYGYTF. CDR3 in DNA: TGTGCCTGGACACAGAAACCCATCTATGGCTACACCTTC.

There are a few counts of this clone. The V gene is TRBV30, the J gene TRBJ2-7, with TRBD2 as a possible D gene (6 bases). The V and J ends lost 4 bases and 2 bases respectively, with 15 bases between them. Looked up from germline, CDR1 is GTSNPN and CDR2 is SVGIG (reference sequence). The CDR3 totals 14 residues. The CDR3 DNA reads as TGTGCCTGGACTGCGGGACGGCGGGCCTACGAGCAGTACTTC. Its protein is CAWTAGRRAYEQYF.

The rearrangement uses TRBV27 and TRBJ2-7; 7 bases map to TRBD2. This CDR3 has 21 amino acids. CDR1 and CDR2 (germline): MNHEY, SMNVEV (reference sequence). The junction had 29 bases not matched to a gene; V was cut back by 6 bases and J by 3 bases. The CDR3: CASSASHPARLEEGGDYEQYF. The CDR3 nucleotides read TGTGCCAGCAGCGCCTCCCACCCCGCGCGACTAGAAGAGGGAGGGGACTACGAGCAGTACTTC.

The V and J genes are TRBV5-6 and TRBJ2-3, with TRBD2 matching 10 bases. This CDR3 comprises 16 residues. CDR1 is SGHDT and CDR2 is YYEEEE in the germline V gene. The V gene end was trimmed by 3 bases and the J gene end by 0 bases; junction bases not matched to a gene: 4. CDR3 sequence reads: CASSSTSGYSTDTQYF. The CDR3 DNA reads as TGTGCCAGCAGCTCGACTAGCGGGTATAGCACAGATACGCAGTATTTT.

The chain carries TRBV7-9 and TRBJ2-1; no clear D. Germline values: CDR1 SEHNR, CDR2 FQNEAQ (reference sequence). The CDR3 totals 11 residues. Trimming cost V 4 bases and J 9 bases, with 7 bases left between them. The CDR3 region is CASSSIFEQFF. The CDR3 DNA follows: TGTGCCAGCAGCTCAATTTTTGAGCAGTTCTTC.

The chain has TRBV7-2 and TRBJ2-3, with 7 bases lining up with TRBD2. After removal of 1 base from V and 1 base from J, the junction contained 2 bases not matched to a gene. The CDR3 length is 15 residues. The germline V gene encodes CDR1 SGHTA and CDR2 FQGNSA. For the CDR3, the DNA is TGTGCCAGCAGCTTAGGGACTAGAGGCACAGATACGCAGTATTTT. Translated, it gives CASSLGTRGTDTQYF.

CDR3 loop: CASSPFTGQGAPGELFF. The CDR3 region has the DNA TGTGCCAGCTCACCTTTTACGGGACAGGGGGCACCCGGGGAGCTGTTTTTT. The gene calls are TRBV18 and TRBJ2-2; 12 bases align to TRBD1. Germline lookup yields CDR1 KGHSH and CDR2 LQKENI. CDR3 length equals 17 residues. V shed 3 bases, J shed 6 bases, and the junction held 8 bases outside the gene matches.

The rearrangement joins TRBV12-5 to TRBJ1-3; perhaps TRBD1 as D (5 bases). This CDR3 contains 15 residues. The V gene lost 7 bases and the J gene lost 2 bases, with 15 bases spanning the gap. Germline assignment: CDR1 LGHNT and CDR2 FRNRAP. The chain's CDR3 is CASAPIVGAGNTIYF. CDR3 nucleotides: TGTGCTAGTGCCCCCATAGTAGGGGCTGGAAACACCATATATTTT. The variable domain in full, completed from reference TRBV12-5 and TRBJ1-3, reads DARVTQTPRHKVTEMGQEVTMRCQPILGHNTVFWYRQTMMQGLELLAYFRNRAPLDDSGMPKDRFSAEMPDATLATLKIQPSEPRDSAVYFCASAPIVGAGNTIYFGEGSWLTVV.

CDR3 in amino acids: CASTTGTPGKLFF. The CDR3 region has the DNA TGTGCCAGTACCACGGGGACACCTGGAAAACTGTTTTTT. The V call is TRBV19, the J call TRBJ1-4, with D perhaps TRBD1 (6 bases). CDR1 LNHDA and CDR2 SQIVND come from the germline V gene (reference sequence). The CDR3 is 13 residues long. V was shortened by 7 bases and J by 10 bases, with 16 bases between the two germline ends.

The J gene is TRBJ2-2, the V gene TRBV5-1; perhaps TRBD1 as D (6 bases). V lost 6 bases to trimming and J lost 5 bases, with 14 bases between them. Germline loops: CDR1 SGHRS, CDR2 YFSETQ. The CDR3 covers 14 residues. The CDR3 region has the DNA TGCGCCAGCACCCTCTCCAGGGGAACCGGGGAGCTGTTTTTT. The encoded protein is CASTLSRGTGELFF.

The V call is TRBV5-4, the J call TRBJ2-1; 7 bases match TRBD2. V gave up 0 bases and J gave up 2 bases; unmatched junction bases: 5. There are 16 residues in the CDR3. The germline V gene encodes CDR1 SGHNT and CDR2 YYREEE (reference sequence). Written as DNA, the CDR3 is TGTGCCAGCAGCTTGGGGAACGGACTAGCCTACAATGAGCAGTTCTTC. Its translation is CASSLGNGLAYNEQFF. The full variable domain, in which reference TRBV5-4 and TRBJ2-1 provide the parts outside the CDR3, is ETGVTQSPTHLIKTRGQQVTLRCSSQSGHNTVSWYQQALGQGPQFIFQYYREEENGRGNFPPRFSGLQFPNYSSELNVNALELDDSALYLCASSLGNGLAYNEQFFGPGTRLTVL.

The chain uses TRBV2 and TRBJ2-1, with 9 positions matching TRBD2. There are 15 residues in the CDR3. Unmatched junction bases numbered 12, after V lost 7 bases and J lost 8 bases. The germline CDR1 and CDR2 sequences are SNHLY and FYNNEI. The CDR3 protein is CASTPGLAMFDEQFF. DNA for the CDR3: TGTGCCAGCACCCCGGGACTAGCTATGTTTGATGAGCAGTTCTTC.

The chain combines TRBV5-1 with TRBJ2-5; 7 nucleotides agree with TRBD2. CDR1 is SGHRS, CDR2 YFSETQ, per germline. V was clipped by 4 bases and J by 3 bases; unmatched bases: 6. The CDR3 totals 14 residues. CDR3 sequence reads: CASSAGDGKETQYF. The CDR3 DNA reads as TGCGCCAGCAGCGCGGGGGACGGGAAAGAGACCCAGTACTTC.

This clone has a single count. The V gene is TRBV6-1, the J gene TRBJ2-1; 7 bases are shared with TRBD2. The junction had 10 bases not matched to a gene; V was cut back by 4 bases and J by 4 bases. CDR3 length: 16 amino acids. The V gene's germline CDR1 is MNHNS and CDR2 SASEGT. The CDR3 nucleotides read TGTGCCAGCAGTGGGGGCCCAGCGGGAAGTTACAATGAGCAGTTCTTC. This translates into CASSGGPAGSYNEQFF.

The chain recombines TRBV7-3 with TRBJ2-3; 13 positions match TRBD2. The CDR3 has 16 residues. From germline, CDR1 is SGHTA and CDR2 FQGTGA. V was pared by 5 bases and J by 5 bases, with 7 bases of the junction left unmatched. CDR3 bases: TGTGCCAGCAGCCTAGGACTAGCGGGAGCTAGAGATACGCAGTATTTT. This codes for CASSLGLAGARDTQYF.

The chain combines TRBV5-4 with TRBJ2-3, with a weak D call TRBD2 (6 bases). Trimming cost V 6 bases and J 2 bases, with 16 bases left between them. The CDR3 contains 15 residues. Germline V CDR1 and CDR2: SGHNT, YYREEE (reference sequence). CDR3 loop: CASTLPGGTTDTQYF. The CDR3 bases are TGTGCCAGCACCTTACCCGGGGGTACCACAGATACGCAGTATTTT.

This chain links TRBV5-5 with TRBJ1-3, with 7 bases identical to TRBD1. This CDR3 comprises 17 residues. The J segment lost 4 bases and the V segment lost 6 bases, leaving 16 bases of the junction unmatched. Per germline, CDR1 SGHKS and CDR2 YYEKEE (reference sequence). CDR3 nucleotide sequence: TGTGCCAGCACCCCTACCCCGACAGGGCTGTTCGGAAACACCATATATTTT. Its translation: CASTPTPTGLFGNTIYF.

V gene TRBV19 combines with J gene TRBJ1-2, with unresolved D. Trimming stripped 7 bases from V and 8 bases from J, with 11 bases between. Germline loops: CDR1 LNHDA, CDR2 SQIVND (reference sequence). The CDR3 sequence is 11 residues long. Written as DNA, the CDR3 is TGTGCCAGTACTCTAGAACGGGGCTACACCTTC. Translation: CASTLERGYTF.

The CDR3 loop reads CSVEDRGYRYCVGDTIYF. The DNA of the CDR3 is TGCAGCGTTGAAGATCGGGGTTATCGGTACTGTGTGGGTGACACCATATATTTT. J is TRBJ1-3 and V is TRBV29-1; D unresolved. CDR1 SQVTM and CDR2 ANQGSEA come from the germline V gene. There are 18 residues in the CDR3. Trimming shortened V by 0 bases and J by 8 bases, and 26 bases separated the two germline ends.

The chain links TRBV21-1 to TRBJ1-5; the D call TRBD1 from the table was never checked on the DNA. TRBV21-1 is marked as a pseudogene. CDR3 length: 13 residues. CDR3 sequence reads: CASSIGADQPQHF. CDR3 DNA: TGTGCCAGCAGCATAGGGGCCGATCAGCCCCAGCATTTT.

V gene TRBV7-9 combines with J gene TRBJ2-2; 7 nucleotides match TRBD1. V shed 2 bases, J shed 4 bases, and the junction held 10 bases outside the gene matches. The CDR3 is made up of 17 amino acids. Looked up from germline, CDR1 is SEHNR and CDR2 is FQNEAQ (reference sequence). The CDR3 bases are TGTGCCAGCAGCTTATTAATGTGGGGACAGAGCACCGGGGAGCTGTTTTTT. Amino acid sequence: CASSLLMWGQSTGELFF.

The gene calls are TRBV7-2 and TRBJ1-1; maybe TRBD1 (5 bases). The germline CDR1 and CDR2 sequences are SGHTA and FQGNSA. Trimming removed 2 bases from V and 3 bases from J, with 10 bases in between. The CDR3 is 14 amino acids. The CDR3 nucleotides read TGTGCCAGCAGCTTATTCAGGGATCACACTGAAGCTTTCTTT. Translated: CASSLFRDHTEAFF. The whole variable domain, filled in from reference TRBV7-2 and TRBJ1-1, reads GAGVSQSPSNKVTEKGKDVELRCDPISGHTALYWYRQSLGQGLEFLIYFQGNSAPDKSGLPSDRFSAERTGGSVSTLTIQRTQQEDSAVYLCASSLFRDHTEAFFGQGTRLTVV.

This clone appeared a few times. J is TRBJ2-3 and V is TRBV7-3, with D uncertain. The CDR3 is 15 residues long. Germline values: CDR1 SGHTA, CDR2 FQGTGA. Between the trimmed V and J ends, which lost 4 bases and 0 bases, there was a span of 11 bases. The CDR3 DNA reads as TGTGCCAGCAGCTCCGTGGGCCCCAGCACAGATACGCAGTATTTT. Translation: CASSSVGPSTDTQYF.

J is TRBJ1-2 and V is TRBV3-1 (or the pseudogene TRBV3-2); D is undetermined. From germline, CDR1 is LGHDT and CDR2 YNNKEL (reference sequence). V was trimmed by 4 bases and J by 7 bases, leaving 16 bases between them. The CDR3 has 14 residues. CDR3 sequence: CASSPVGGSVGYTF. The CDR3 DNA follows: TGTGCCAGCAGCCCGGTTGGAGGGTCGGTTGGCTACACCTTC.

This clone is a singleton in its sample. The chain carries TRBV16 and TRBJ2-3, with TRBD2 identical over 13 bases. There are 16 residues in the CDR3. V was clipped by 4 bases and J by 5 bases; unmatched bases: 6. Germline V gives CDR1 KGHSY, CDR2 FQNENV. CDR3: CASSPPGLAGRDTQYF. In nucleotides, the CDR3 is TGTGCCAGCAGCCCCCCGGGACTAGCGGGAAGAGATACGCAGTATTTT.

The chain combines TRBV7-3 with TRBJ2-5, with D possibly TRBD2 on 6 matching bases. Deletions cut 4 bases from V and 2 bases from J, with 8 bases between. Germline assignment: CDR1 SGHTA and CDR2 FQGTGA. This CDR3 is built from 13 residues. The DNA of the CDR3 is TGTGCCAGCAGCTCCGGGAGTCAAGAGACCCAGTACTTC. Translated: CASSSGSQETQYF.

J is TRBJ2-6 and V is TRBV4-3; D possibly corresponds to TRBD1 (6 bases). The CDR3 has 19 residues. Germline V gene data show CDR1 as LGHNA and CDR2 as YSLEER. The V and J ends lost 0 bases and 0 bases respectively, with 15 bases between them. DNA for the CDR3: TGCGCCAGCAGCCAAGATCTGGGACATGCGACCTCTGGGGCCAACGTCCTGACTTTC. Protein product: CASSQDLGHATSGANVLTF.

The chain is built from TRBV19 and TRBJ2-7, with 10 positions matching TRBD1. Germline CDR1 is LNHDA and CDR2 is SQIVND (reference sequence). The CDR3 length is 14 residues. The ends lost 4 bases at V and 4 bases at J; junction bases unmatched: 4. Here the CDR3 reads CASSTRTGGYEQYF. As DNA, the CDR3 is TGTGCCAGTAGTACTCGGACAGGGGGGTACGAGCAGTACTTC. Full variable domain (outside the CDR3, taken from reference TRBV19 and TRBJ2-7): DGGITQSPKYLFRKEGQNVTLSCEQNLNHDAMYWYRQDPGQGLRLIYYSQIVNDFQKGDIAEGYSVSREKKESFPLTVTSAQKNPTAFYLCASSTRTGGYEQYFGPGTRLTVT.

V and J are TRBV7-2 and TRBJ2-7; TRBD1 might be the D (6 bases). There are 16 residues in the CDR3. V shed 6 bases and J shed 0 bases, with 18 bases lying between them. CDR1 and CDR2 (germline): SGHTA, FQGNSA. For the CDR3, the DNA is TGTGCCAGCAGTCCAAGGCAGGGGAAGAGCTCCTACGAGCAGTACTTC. This sequence encodes CASSPRQGKSSYEQYF.